Below, 11 T cell receptor beta chains from the same sample are listed, as sequenced in a study of T cell repertoires in ileal Crohn's disease. Here immunoSEQ multiplex PCR was the method, and the copy in TCRdb shows in-frame clones only, minus some. This table has more than 11,000 clones, approximately 78% appearing once. The sample consisted of ileal tissue. The receptors here all came from an adult with Crohn's disease.

The chain links TRBV4-2 to TRBJ1-1, with 8 nucleotides matching TRBD1. This CDR3 has 14 residues. Germline V gives CDR1 LGHNA, CDR2 YNFKEQ. The V gene end was trimmed by 0 bases and the J gene end by 4 bases; junction bases not matched to a gene: 1. The CDR3 DNA reads as TGTGCCAGCAGCCAAGATACAGGGGGCACTGAAGCTTTCTTT. Translated: CASSQDTGGTEAFF.

The chain uses TRBV6-6 and TRBJ1-5; D may be TRBD1 (5 bases). V gave up 2 bases and J gave up 0 bases, with 11 bases separating them. This CDR3 contains 16 residues. Germline loops: CDR1 MNHNY, CDR2 SVGAGI (reference sequence). The CDR3 loop reads CASSYGGAYSNQPQHF. The CDR3 DNA is TGTGCCAGCAGTTACGGAGGGGCTTATAGCAATCAGCCCCAGCATTTT.

The DNA for the CDR3 is TGTGCCAGTAGTGACAGGGGGTACGAGCAGTACTTC. It is translated as CASSDRGYEQYF. This rearrangement joins TRBV19 to TRBJ2-7, with TRBD1 matching over 9 bases. The V gene end was trimmed by 5 bases and the J gene end by 4 bases; junction bases not matched to a gene: 0. This CDR3 is 12 amino acids long. Germline V CDR1 and CDR2: LNHDA, SQIVND (reference sequence).

V is TRBV7-2 and J is TRBJ1-6; TRBD1 agrees at 10 bases. Germline-derived CDR1 and CDR2 are SGHTA and FQGNSA. V dropped 5 bases and J dropped 3; count of bases not matched to a gene: 7. This CDR3 spans 17 amino acids. CDR3 nucleotides: TGTGCCAGCAGCCAACGGACAGGGGGGGTCTATAATTCACCCCTCCACTTT. It encodes CASSQRTGGVYNSPLHF.

The CDR3 DNA sequence: TGTGCCAGCAGCCAACCGGGGATGAACACTGAAGCTTTCTTT. The encoded protein is CASSQPGMNTEAFF. This sequence joins TRBV14 and TRBJ1-1; D gene unclear. The CDR3 is 14 residues long. Germline CDR1 and CDR2: SGHDN and FVKESK. V was pared by 2 bases and J by 0 bases, with 7 bases between.

The CDR3: CAWSVALSYEQYF. The CDR3, as DNA: TGTGCCTGGAGTGTCGCGTTGTCCTACGAGCAGTACTTC. This rearrangement joins TRBV30 to TRBJ2-7; no reliable D call. Germline V gene data show CDR1 as GTSNPN and CDR2 as SVGIG (reference sequence). The ends were cut back, 0 bases at V and 1 base at J, with 7 bases in the middle. The CDR3 loop spans 13 amino acids.

This clone was observed a few times. The identical CDR3 is also encoded by other nucleotide sequences in the sample. The rearrangement uses TRBV18 and TRBJ2-7, with 8 bases matching TRBD1. Per the germline V gene, CDR1 is KGHSH and CDR2 is LQKENI. J gave up 0 bases and V 3 bases, and 4 bases lay outside the gene matches. The CDR3 sequence is 15 residues long. CDR3 residues: CASSPGTGSSYEQYF. The CDR3 nucleotides read TGTGCCAGCTCACCCGGGACAGGAAGCTCCTACGAGCAGTACTTC.

The V and J genes are TRBV6-1 and TRBJ1-3, with a possible D match to TRBD1 (6 bases). Trimming cost V 2 bases and J 3 bases, with 14 bases left between them. Germline CDR1 MNHNS, CDR2 SASEGT. This CDR3 region has 16 residues. CDR3 coding DNA: TGTGCCAGCAGTGAAACCCAGGGGACGGGTGGAAACACCATATATTTT. Its protein is CASSETQGTGGNTIYF.

The count of this clone is one. The V call is TRBV18, the J call TRBJ2-1; possibly TRBD2 for D (5 bases). Germline loops: CDR1 KGHSH, CDR2 LQKENI. The CDR3 has 13 amino acids. The V end lost 2 bases, the J end lost 8 bases, and 10 bases lay between the germline ends. The CDR3 DNA reads as TGTGCCAGCTCACCAGGTTACGGGGATGAGCAGTTCTTC. Protein product: CASSPGYGDEQFF.

This clone was seen just once. The chain is built from TRBV29-1 and TRBJ2-1; 7 bases agree with TRBD1. Per germline, CDR1 SQVTM and CDR2 ANQGSEA. V lost 5 bases, J lost 3 bases, and 4 bases stayed unmatched. This CDR3 contains 13 residues. CDR3 in DNA: TGCAGCGTTCGGCCAGGGGGCTACAATGAGCAGTTCTTC. It specifies CSVRPGGYNEQFF.

V usage is TRBV14 and J usage is TRBJ2-1; TRBD2 matches at 11 bases. CDR1 SGHDN and CDR2 FVKESK come from the germline V gene. The CDR3 has 15 residues. Unmatched junction bases numbered 4, after V lost 2 bases and J lost 7 bases. The CDR3 loop reads CASSQIAGGLNEQFF. Written as DNA, the CDR3 is TGTGCCAGCAGCCAAATAGCGGGGGGGTTGAATGAGCAGTTCTTC.